This T cell receptor (beta chain) was retrieved from a study of T cells in localized non-small cell lung cancer. Whole-study results and caveats: Longer overall survival associated with higher blood T cell density; shorter survival with higher adjacent-lung clonality. Among the top 100 tumor clones, a median about 52 appeared in adjacent lung.

The method was immunoSEQ multiplex PCR; TCRdb's version includes in-frame clones alone and lacks a portion of them. This repertoire shows tens of thousands of clones, roughly nine tenths found once; its top ten account for roughly 7.7%. This clone was seen a few times. Its antigen is not known. Source: peripheral blood, taken before any cancer treatment. This TCR was sampled from a woman aged 18-49 years with stage III lung adenocarcinoma.

The chain's CDR3 is CASSLAGQGVHEQFF. CDR3 nucleotide sequence: TGCGCCAGCAGCTTGGCGGGACAGGGGGTCCATGAGCAGTTCTTC. The V call is TRBV5-1, the J call TRBJ2-1; 11 bases are a match to TRBD1. The V and J ends lost 0 bases and 8 bases, in that order; junction bases with no gene match: 4. In germline, CDR1 is SGHRS, CDR2 YFSETQ. CDR3 length equals 15 residues.